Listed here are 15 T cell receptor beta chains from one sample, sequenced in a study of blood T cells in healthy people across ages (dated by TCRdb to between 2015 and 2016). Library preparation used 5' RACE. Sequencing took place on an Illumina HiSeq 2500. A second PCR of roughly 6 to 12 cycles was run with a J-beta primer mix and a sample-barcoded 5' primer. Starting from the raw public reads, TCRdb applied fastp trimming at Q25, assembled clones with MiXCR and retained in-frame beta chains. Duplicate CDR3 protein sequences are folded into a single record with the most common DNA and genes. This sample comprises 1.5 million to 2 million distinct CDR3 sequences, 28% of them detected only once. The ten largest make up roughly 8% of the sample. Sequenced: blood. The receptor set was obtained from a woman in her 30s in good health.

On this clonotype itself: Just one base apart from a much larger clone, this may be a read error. The CDR3 protein is CASSDRPGQANYGYTF. In nucleotides, the CDR3 is TGTGCCAGCAGCGACCGGCCGGGGCAGGCGAACTATGGCTACACCTTC. The chain combines TRBV9 with TRBJ1-2; perhaps TRBD1 as D (5 bases). CDR1 is SGDLS, CDR2 YYNGEE, per germline. The germline V and J ends were trimmed by 3 bases and 2 bases, with 17 bases remaining between them. The CDR3 runs 16 residues.

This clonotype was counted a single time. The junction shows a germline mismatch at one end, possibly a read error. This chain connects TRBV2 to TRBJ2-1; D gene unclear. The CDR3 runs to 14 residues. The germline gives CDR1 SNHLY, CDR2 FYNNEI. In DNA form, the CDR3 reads TGTGCCAGCAGGCTCGACCTTTCCTACACTGAGCAGTTCTTC. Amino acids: CASRLDLSYTEQFF.

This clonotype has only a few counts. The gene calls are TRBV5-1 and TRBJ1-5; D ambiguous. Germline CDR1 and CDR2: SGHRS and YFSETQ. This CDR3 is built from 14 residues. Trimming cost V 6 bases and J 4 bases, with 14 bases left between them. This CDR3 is CASKVDLGNQPQHF. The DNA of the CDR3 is TGCGCCAGCAAGGTCGATCTGGGGAATCAGCCCCAGCATTTT.

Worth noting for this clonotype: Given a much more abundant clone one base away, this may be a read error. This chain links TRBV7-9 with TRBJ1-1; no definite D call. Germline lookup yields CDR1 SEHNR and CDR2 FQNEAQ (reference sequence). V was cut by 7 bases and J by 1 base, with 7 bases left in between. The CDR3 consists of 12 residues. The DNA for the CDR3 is TGTGCCAGCACCCTTACGAACACTGAAGCTTTCTTT. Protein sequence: CASTLTNTEAFF.

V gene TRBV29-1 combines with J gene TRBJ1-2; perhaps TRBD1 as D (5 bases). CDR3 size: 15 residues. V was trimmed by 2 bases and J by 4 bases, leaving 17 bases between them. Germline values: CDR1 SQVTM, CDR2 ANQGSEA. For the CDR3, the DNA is TGCAGCGTTGAAATTTTTCAGGGTTACATCTATGGCTACACCTTC. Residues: CSVEIFQGYIYGYTF.

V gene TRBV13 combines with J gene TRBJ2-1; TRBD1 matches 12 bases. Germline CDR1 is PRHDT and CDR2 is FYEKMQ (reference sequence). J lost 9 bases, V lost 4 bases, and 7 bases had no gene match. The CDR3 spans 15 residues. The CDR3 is CASSSPGQGAGEQFF. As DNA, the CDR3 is TGTGCCAGCAGCTCTCCGGGACAGGGGGCTGGTGAGCAGTTCTTC.

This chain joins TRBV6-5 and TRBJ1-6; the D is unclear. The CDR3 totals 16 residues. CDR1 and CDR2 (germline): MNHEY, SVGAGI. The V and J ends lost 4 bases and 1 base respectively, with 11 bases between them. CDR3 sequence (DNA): TGTGCCAGCAGTTCAGACCGCAGGTCCTATAATTCACCCCTCCACTTT. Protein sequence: CASSSDRRSYNSPLHF.

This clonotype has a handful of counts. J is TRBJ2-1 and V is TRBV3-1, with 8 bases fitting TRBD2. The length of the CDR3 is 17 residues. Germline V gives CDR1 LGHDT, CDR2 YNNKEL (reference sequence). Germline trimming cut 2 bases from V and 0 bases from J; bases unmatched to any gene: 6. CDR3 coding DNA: TGTGCCAGCAGCCAAATTAGCGGGGACCGCTCCTACAATGAGCAGTTCTTC. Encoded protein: CASSQISGDRSYNEQFF.

CDR3 region: CSVEDSAVGHTQYF. As DNA, the CDR3 is TGCAGCGTTGAAGATTCAGCAGTTGGGCATACGCAGTATTTT. This chain uses TRBV29-1 with TRBJ2-3, with no clear D. The V gene lost 0 bases and the J gene lost 7 bases, with 14 bases spanning the gap. CDR3 size: 14 residues. Per the germline V gene, CDR1 is SQVTM and CDR2 is ANQGSEA.

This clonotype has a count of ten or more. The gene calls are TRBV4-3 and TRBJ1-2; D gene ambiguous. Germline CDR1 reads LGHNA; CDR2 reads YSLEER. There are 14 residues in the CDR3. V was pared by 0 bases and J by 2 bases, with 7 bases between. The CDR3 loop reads CASSQERGNYGYTF. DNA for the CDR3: TGCGCCAGCAGCCAAGAAAGAGGGAACTATGGCTACACCTTC.

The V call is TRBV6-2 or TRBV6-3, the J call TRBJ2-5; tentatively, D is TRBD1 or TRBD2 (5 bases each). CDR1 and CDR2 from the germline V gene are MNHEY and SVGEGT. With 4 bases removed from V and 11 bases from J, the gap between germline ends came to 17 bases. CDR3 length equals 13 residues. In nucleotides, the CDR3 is TGTGCCAGCAGTTGGGGACCTGAAAATGAGCAGTACTTC. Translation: CASSWGPENEQYF.

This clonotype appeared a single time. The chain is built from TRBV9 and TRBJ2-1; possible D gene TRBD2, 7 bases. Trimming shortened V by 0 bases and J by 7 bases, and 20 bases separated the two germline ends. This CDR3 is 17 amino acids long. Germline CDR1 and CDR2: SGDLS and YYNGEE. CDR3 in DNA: TGTGCCAGCAGCGTAGCGAGTCGTGGGGGGGCAAGTAATGAGCAGTTCTTC. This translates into CASSVASRGGASNEQFF. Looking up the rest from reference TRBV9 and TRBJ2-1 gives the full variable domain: DSGVTQTPKHLITATGQRVTLRCSPRSGDLSVYWYQQSLDQGLQFLIQYYNGEERAKGNILERFSAQQFPDLHSELNLSSLELGDSALYFCASSVASRGGASNEQFFGPGTRLTVL.

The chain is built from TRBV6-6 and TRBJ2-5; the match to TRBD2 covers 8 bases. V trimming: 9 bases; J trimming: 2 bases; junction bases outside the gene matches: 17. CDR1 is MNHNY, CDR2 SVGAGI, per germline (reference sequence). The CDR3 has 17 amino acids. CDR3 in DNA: TGTGCCAGTACAACCGGGACTAGGGGCTTTCGGCAAGAGACCCAGTACTTC. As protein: CASTTGTRGFRQETQYF.

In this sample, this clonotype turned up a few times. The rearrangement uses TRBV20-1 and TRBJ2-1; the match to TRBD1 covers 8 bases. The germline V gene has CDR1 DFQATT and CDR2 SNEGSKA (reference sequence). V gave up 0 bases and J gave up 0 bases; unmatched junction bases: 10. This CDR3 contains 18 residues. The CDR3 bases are TGCAGTGCTAGAGAGGTCCCGGGACAGGTTCACTCCTACAATGAGCAGTTCTTC. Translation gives CSAREVPGQVHSYNEQFF.

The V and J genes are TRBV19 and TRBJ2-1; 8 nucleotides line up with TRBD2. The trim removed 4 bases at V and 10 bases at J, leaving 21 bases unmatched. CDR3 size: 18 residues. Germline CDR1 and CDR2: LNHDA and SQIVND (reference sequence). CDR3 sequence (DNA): TGTGCCAGTAGTACAAGATTCATAGGACTAGCAACGACCTACGAGCAGTTCTTC. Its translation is CASSTRFIGLATTYEQFF.